This TCR beta chain stems from a study of shared clonotypes between healthy human individuals. About the study: Samples came from a couple of female and three male donors aged 18 to 49. The study's findings and limits: Apart from blood, nothing was sampled; tissue repertoires likely differ.

Germline V gene sequence: CDR1 SGHTS, CDR2 YDEGEE. The CDR3 runs to 11 residues. Trimming took 5 bases from V and 6 from J, leaving 5 bases between them. Authors' processing steps: Because ImmunoSEQ provided only junction sequences with no quality scores, the filtering differed. TCRdb's table, derived via immunoSEQ multiplex PCR, lists solely in-frame clones and lacks some. That table is the source of V, J and clone size, and D and trimming were worked out from the DNA. The repertoire holds roughly 1,800,000 clones, with about 95% as singletons. With regard to this clone: Antigen: not known. This probably arose from a read error, given a far larger clone one base away.

It was CD45RO-negative cells, positively selected for CCR7, that made up naive CD8 cells, with terminally differentiated effector memory CD45RA+ cells excluded. Healthy adults negative for HIV, lacking recent acute infections or vaccinations, served as donors. The sample comprised naive CD8+ T cells sorted from blood. The clonotype was recovered from a man younger than 30 in good health. This chain uses TRBV5-8 with TRBJ2-2; no clear D gene. DNA for the CDR3: TGTGCCAGCAGTAAAGCCGGGGAGCTGTTTTTT. Protein sequence: CASSKAGELFF.